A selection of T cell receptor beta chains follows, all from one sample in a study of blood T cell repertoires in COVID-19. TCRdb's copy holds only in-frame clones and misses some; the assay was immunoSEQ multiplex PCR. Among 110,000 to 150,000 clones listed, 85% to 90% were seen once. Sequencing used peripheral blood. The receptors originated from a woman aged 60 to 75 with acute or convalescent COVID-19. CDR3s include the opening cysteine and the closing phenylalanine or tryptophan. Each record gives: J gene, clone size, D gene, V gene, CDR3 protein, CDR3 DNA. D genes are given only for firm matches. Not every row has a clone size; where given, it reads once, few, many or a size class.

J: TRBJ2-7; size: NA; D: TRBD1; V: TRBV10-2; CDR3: CASRLFGTGGSAQYF; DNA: TGCGCCAGCCGCCTGTTCGGGACAGGGGGATCAGCGCAGTACTTC
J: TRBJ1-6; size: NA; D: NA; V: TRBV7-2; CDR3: CASAAPYNSPLHF; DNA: TGTGCCAGTGCAGCGCCTTATAATTCACCCCTCCACTTT
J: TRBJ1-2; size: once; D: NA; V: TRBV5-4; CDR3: CASRPNSGFLNYGYTF; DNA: TGTGCCAGCAGACCGAACTCAGGGTTCCTAAACTATGGCTACACCTTC
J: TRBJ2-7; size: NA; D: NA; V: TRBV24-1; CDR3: CATTSGAYEQYF; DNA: TGTGCCACCACTTCGGGGGCCTACGAGCAGTACTTC
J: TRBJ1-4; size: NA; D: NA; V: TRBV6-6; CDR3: CASSYGSVMANEKLFF; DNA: TGTGCCAGCAGTTATGGCAGCGTGATGGCTAATGAAAAACTGTTTTTT
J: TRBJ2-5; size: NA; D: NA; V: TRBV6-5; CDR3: CASQSTGAQYF; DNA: TGTGCCAGCCAATCGACCGGGGCCCAGTACTTC
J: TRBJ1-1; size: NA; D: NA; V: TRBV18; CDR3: CASSPGQNTEAFF; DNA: TGTGCCAGCTCACCCGGACAGAACACTGAAGCTTTCTTT
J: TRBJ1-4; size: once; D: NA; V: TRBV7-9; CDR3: CASSLTDRSDREKLFF; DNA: TGTGCCAGCAGCCTCACCGACAGGAGCGACAGGGAAAAACTGTTTTTT
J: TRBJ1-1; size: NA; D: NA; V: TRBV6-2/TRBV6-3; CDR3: CASSPRGADTEAFF; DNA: TGTGCCAGCAGCCCCCGCGGAGCGGACACTGAAGCTTTCTTT
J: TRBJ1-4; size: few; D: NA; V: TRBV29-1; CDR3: CSAQQGGGQSNEKLFF; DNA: TGCAGCGCCCAACAGGGCGGGGGGCAATCTAATGAAAAACTGTTTTTT
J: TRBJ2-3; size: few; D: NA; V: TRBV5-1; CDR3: CASSLGRGGDTQYF; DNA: TGCGCCAGCAGCTTGGGGAGGGGAGGAGATACGCAGTATTTT
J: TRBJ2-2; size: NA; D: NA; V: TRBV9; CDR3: CASSHREGNTGELFF; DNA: TGTGCCAGCAGCCACAGGGAGGGGAACACCGGGGAGCTGTTTTTT
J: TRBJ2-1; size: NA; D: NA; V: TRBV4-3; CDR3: CASSQRVEWGGLDEQFF; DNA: TGCGCCAGCAGCCAGAGGGTAGAGTGGGGGGGCCTCGATGAGCAGTTCTTC
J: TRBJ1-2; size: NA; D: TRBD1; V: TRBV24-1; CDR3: CATRGVQEAQGMGGYTF; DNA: TGTGCCACCAGGGGGGTCCAGGAGGCACAGGGGATGGGGGGCTACACCTTC
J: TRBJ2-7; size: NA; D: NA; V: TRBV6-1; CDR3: CASSEAWTHSYEQYF; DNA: TGTGCCAGCAGTGAGGCATGGACTCACTCCTACGAGCAGTACTTC
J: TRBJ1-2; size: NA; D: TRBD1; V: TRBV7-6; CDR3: CASRKQGARTVLSYGYTF; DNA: TGTGCCAGCAGAAAACAGGGGGCGCGGACTGTCCTAAGCTATGGCTACACCTTC
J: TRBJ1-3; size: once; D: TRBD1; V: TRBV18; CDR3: CASSPNRGDGTDTIYF; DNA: TGTGCCAGCTCACCGAACAGGGGCGACGGAACGGACACCATATATTTT